This T cell receptor beta chain stems from a study of T cells expressing NK-cell markers. Study in general: It was sorted CD3+CD56+NKG2C+, CD3+CD56+NKG2C- and CD3+CD56-NKG2C+ T cells that supplied the TCR beta repertoires. The eight sequenced donors comprised seven who were HCMV-seropositive and one who was seronegative.

This CDR3 has 16 amino acids. Germline CDR1 is MNHEY and CDR2 is SVGAGI. Generation of TCR beta cDNA was performed by 5'RACE template switching incorporating UMIs. TCRdb re-analyzed the 5' RACE reads; it lists each CDR3 protein once, without DNA. The sample data list 250,000 to 300,000 distinct CDR3 sequences. The sample taken for sequencing was blood T cells: a sorted CD56 or NKG2C T cell subset, CD4+ or CD8+ T cells, or bulk PBMC T cells (not recorded which). The TCR comes from a woman between 18 and 70 years old in good health. This chain uses TRBV6-5 with TRBJ2-5; the D call of TRBD1 rests on TCRdb alone, since no DNA is present to check it. CDR3 region: CASSYKGTGRQETQYF.